Below, 10 T cell receptor beta chains from the same sample are listed, as sequenced in a study of breast tumors, draining lymph nodes, adjacent tissues. In TCRdb, the multiplex PCR reads were re-called with MiXCR into one record per CDR3 protein. The sample holds fewer than 200,000 distinct CDR3 sequences, approximately 33% seen once. Samples came from axillary lymph nodes draining the breast cancer. Sequenced: axillary lymph node tissue. The receptor source for this set is a female donor with breast cancer. Some clones in this sample may be carry-over from other donors' samples.

V is TRBV28 and J is TRBJ2-7, with 9 nucleotides matching TRBD2. There are 15 residues in the CDR3. The ends lost 5 bases at V and 1 base at J; junction bases unmatched: 6. Looked up from germline, CDR1 is MDHEN and CDR2 is SYDVKM. CDR3 sequence reads: CASSNRGLASYEQYF. Here the CDR3 DNA reads TGTGCCAGCAGTAATCGGGGACTAGCATCCTACGAGCAGTACTTC.

Concerning this clonotype: A read error is possible here, since a much larger clone lies one base away. The rearrangement links TRBV2 to TRBJ1-3; D possibly corresponds to TRBD1 (6 bases). The CDR3 extends over 17 amino acids. Germline values: CDR1 SNHLY, CDR2 FYNNEI. V was shortened by 2 bases and J by 2 bases, with 16 bases between the two germline ends. The CDR3 DNA sequence: TGTGCCAGCAGTGAATTTTCTTCCTACAGGGCTGGAAACACCATATATTTT. It specifies CASSEFSSYRAGNTIYF.

Many counts were recorded for this clonotype. Just one base apart from a much larger clone, this may be a read error. The chain has TRBV20-1 and TRBJ1-5; the D gene is possibly TRBD1 (5 bases). Germline CDR1 and CDR2: DFQATT and SNEGSKA (reference sequence). The CDR3 extends over 15 amino acids. The CDR3 region is CSALARDLSTQPQHF. The CDR3 region has the DNA TGCAGTGCGCTCGCCCGGGACCTTAGCACTCAGCCCCAGCATTTT.

There are a few counts of this clonotype. An end of the junction does not agree with germline; a read error may underlie this. The chain is built from TRBV19 and TRBJ2-7, with 12 bases that match TRBD1. Germline CDR1 reads LNHDA; CDR2 reads SQIVND (reference sequence). The CDR3 consists of 19 residues. CDR3 DNA sequence: TGTGCCAGTAGTATTTCGTCGGGACAGGGGGCTAGTATCGGCTACGAGCGGTACTTC. Amino acids: CASSISSGQGASIGYERYF.

The V and J genes are TRBV11-1 and TRBJ2-5; the D gene is possibly TRBD2 (6 bases). The CDR3 loop spans 13 amino acids. Germline CDR1 and CDR2: SGHAT and FQDESV (reference sequence). The V end lost 7 bases, the J end lost 4 bases, and 13 bases lay between the germline ends. This CDR3 is CASTAGTGETQYF. In nucleotides, the CDR3 is TGTGCCAGCACCGCGGGGACGGGAGAGACCCAGTACTTC.

V gene TRBV12-3 or TRBV12-4 combines with J gene TRBJ2-2; 7 bases are a match to TRBD2. The CDR3 sequence is 18 residues long. V was clipped by 6 bases and J by 3 bases; unmatched bases: 16. The CDR3 here is CASSQVSYSAGDTGELFF. The CDR3 nucleotides are TGTGCCAGCAGCCAAGTTAGTTATTCGGCGGGAGACACCGGGGAGCTGTTTTTT.

By sample fraction, this clonotype is medium-sized. The rearrangement links TRBV2 to TRBJ2-1; a possible D gene is TRBD2 (5 bases). The germline V and J ends were trimmed by 6 bases and 0 bases, with 15 bases remaining between them. Germline V lookup: CDR1 SNHLY, CDR2 FYNNEI. This CDR3 is built from 16 residues. Here the CDR3 reads CASRKLRESSYNEQFF. The CDR3 bases are TGTGCCAGCAGGAAGCTCCGGGAAAGCTCCTACAATGAGCAGTTCTTC.

The chain links TRBV12-5 to TRBJ1-1; D uncertain. In germline, CDR1 is LGHNT, CDR2 FRNRAP. CDR3 length: 17 residues. Trimming left V 0 bases short and J 1 base short, with 15 bases between. The CDR3 spells CASGLVLGRRRNTEAFF. For the CDR3, the DNA is TGTGCTAGTGGTTTGGTACTAGGGCGCAGAAGGAACACTGAAGCTTTCTTT.

This clonotype was seen many times. The chain links TRBV2 to TRBJ1-5; D is uncertain. With 2 bases removed from V and 4 bases from J, the gap between germline ends came to 6 bases. CDR1 is SNHLY and CDR2 is FYNNEI in the germline V gene. The length of the CDR3 is 13 residues. The CDR3 sequence is CASSENRNQPQHF. CDR3 DNA sequence: TGTGCCAGCAGTGAAAACAGAAATCAGCCCCAGCATTTT.

As for this clonotype: This may arise from a read error, as a much more abundant clone is one base away. CDR3 nucleotides: TGCGCCAGCAGGCATGTACCGGGACGAAAGACAGATACGCAGTATTTT. Its translation: CASRHVPGRKTDTQYF. The J gene is TRBJ2-3, the V gene TRBV4-3; D possibly matches TRBD1 or TRBD2 (5 bases each). Germline loops: CDR1 LGHNA, CDR2 YSLEER. V lost 6 bases, J lost 3 bases, and 19 bases lay in between. The CDR3 has 16 amino acids.